Sequencing of this TCR beta chain was carried out in a study of technical replicates of blood from a handful of donors. The data were produced by immunoSEQ multiplex PCR, yet TCRdb's version contains in-frame clones alone and is incomplete. The sample yields approximately 99,000 clones, 95% seen once. The sequenced sample consisted of T cells isolated from PBMCs. This sequence originates from a human donor in good health.

The CDR3 DNA reads as TGTGCCAGCAGCGTTACAGGGAACACCGGGGAGCTGTTTTTT. Residues: CASSVTGNTGELFF. The gene calls are TRBV9 and TRBJ2-2; a possible D gene is TRBD1 (5 bases). There are 14 residues in the CDR3. Germline values: CDR1 SGDLS, CDR2 YYNGEE. V was trimmed by 2 bases and J by 1 base, leaving 6 bases between them.